Shown below are 27 T cell receptor beta chains from a single sample sequenced in a study of T-cell reconstitution after alpha-beta-depleted transplantation in children. Unique molecular identifiers were used to barcode this TCRbeta library. TCRdb reprocessed the PCR reads via MiXCR and lists one record per CDR3 protein. Found here are almost 500,000 distinct CDR3 sequences, approximately 10% of them singletons; the top ten hold 2% to 2.5%. Sample: PBMCs, taken before TCRalphabeta/CD19-depleted stem cell transplant. Receptor source: a child aged 2 to 15 with inherited bone marrow failure, due to receive a stem cell transplant.

The chain joins TRBV9 to TRBJ2-5; 13 bases line up with TRBD2. The CDR3 covers 16 residues. V lost 0 bases to trimming and J lost 1 base; unmatched junction nucleotides: 0. Germline V gene sequence: CDR1 SGDLS, CDR2 YYNGEE. The CDR3 DNA is TGTGCCAGCAGCGTAGGACTAGCGGGAGGCCAAGAGACCCAGTACTTC. Translated, it gives CASSVGLAGGQETQYF. The full variable domain, rest sourced from reference TRBV9 and TRBJ2-5, is DSGVTQTPKHLITATGQRVTLRCSPRSGDLSVYWYQQSLDQGLQFLIQYYNGEERAKGNILERFSAQQFPDLHSELNLSSLELGDSALYFCASSVGLAGGQETQYFGPGTRLLVL.

This clonotype was detected a few times. The genes are TRBV6-2 or TRBV6-3 and TRBJ2-7, with 14 nucleotides matching TRBD2. There are 18 residues in the CDR3. V lost 2 bases and J lost 2; bases outside the gene matches: 8. Germline V lookup: CDR1 MNHEY, CDR2 SVGEGT. The CDR3 coding sequence is TGTGCCAGCAGTTACCGCCGAGGACTAGCGGGAGGCCCCTACGAGCAGTACTTC. Amino acids: CASSYRRGLAGGPYEQYF.

This clonotype was seen ten or more times. This sequence joins TRBV9 and TRBJ2-4; TRBD2 might be the D (7 bases). The CDR3 covers 15 residues. The ends were cut back, 0 bases at V and 5 bases at J, with 12 bases in the middle. Germline V CDR1 and CDR2: SGDLS, YYNGEE. CDR3 DNA: TGTGCCAGCAGCGTAGACGGGGGGCGCGAAAACATTCAGTACTTC. Translation gives CASSVDGGRENIQYF.

The genes are TRBV30 and TRBJ2-1; TRBD2 matches 7 bases. CDR1 and CDR2 from the germline V gene are GTSNPN and SVGIG (reference sequence). V shed 0 bases, J shed 8 bases, and the junction held 10 bases outside the gene matches. This CDR3 has 15 residues. The CDR3 is CAWSVSRVGGDEQFF. Here the CDR3 DNA reads TGTGCCTGGAGTGTCTCCCGAGTTGGGGGGGATGAGCAGTTCTTC.

This clonotype was observed many times. This chain uses TRBV7-9 with TRBJ2-3; D ambiguous. Germline V CDR1 and CDR2: SEHNR, FQNEAQ (reference sequence). This CDR3 is 15 amino acids long. The V end was cut by 5 bases, the J end by 4 bases, with 16 bases between. For the CDR3, the DNA is TGTGCCAGCAGCCCGGTCGGGCCAGGCGCAGATACGCAGTATTTT. Amino acids: CASSPVGPGADTQYF.

This clonotype was counted many times. The V and J genes are TRBV28 and TRBJ1-2; TRBD1 is a possible D gene (5 bases). Germline V gene data show CDR1 as MDHEN and CDR2 as SYDVKM. Trimming shortened V by 4 bases and J by 0 bases, and 15 bases separated the two germline ends. The CDR3 runs to 16 residues. CDR3 in DNA: TGTGCCAGCAGTTCCCGTTACAGGCCACCTAACTATGGCTACACCTTC. Protein: CASSSRYRPPNYGYTF.

The sample holds a few counts of this clonotype. V gene TRBV20-1 combines with J gene TRBJ2-7, with TRBD2 matching 10 bases. Germline trimming cut 4 bases from V and 3 bases from J; bases unmatched to any gene: 6. The CDR3 loop spans 14 amino acids. The germline V gene has CDR1 DFQATT and CDR2 SNEGSKA (reference sequence). The CDR3 DNA reads TGCAGTGCTACCGGGACTAGCGCAATCTACGAGCAGTACTTC. Translation gives CSATGTSAIYEQYF.

The sample holds many counts of this clonotype. The chain links TRBV29-1 to TRBJ2-7; D unclear. Between the trimmed V and J ends, which lost 0 bases and 2 bases, there was a span of 8 bases. The CDR3 is 13 amino acids. Germline CDR1 and CDR2: SQVTM and ANQGSEA. CDR3 nucleotides: TGCAGCGTTGAAGATGTAATGACCTACGAGCAGTACTTC. Protein product: CSVEDVMTYEQYF.

The sample holds many counts of this clonotype. This chain uses TRBV5-1 with TRBJ1-1, with D uncertain. The CDR3 runs to 14 residues. Trimming removed 3 bases at V and 1 base at J, with 10 bases between. Germline V gene data show CDR1 as SGHRS and CDR2 as YFSETQ. The CDR3 reads CASSSTAGNTEAFF. The DNA for the CDR3 is TGCGCCAGCAGCTCGACCGCTGGGAACACTGAAGCTTTCTTT.

This clonotype appeared many times. The chain combines TRBV7-2 with TRBJ1-4; D gene unclear. Germline values: CDR1 SGHTA, CDR2 FQGNSA. The CDR3 length is 15 residues. V dropped 5 bases and J dropped 5 bases, with 15 bases sitting between them. For the CDR3, the DNA is TGTGCCAGCAGCCGAGTAGGGAGGAGGAATGAAAAACTGTTTTTT. The encoded protein is CASSRVGRRNEKLFF.

This clonotype was picked up many times. The chain combines TRBV28 with TRBJ2-3, with 7 bases aligning to TRBD2. Germline CDR1 reads MDHEN; CDR2 reads SYDVKM. The trim removed 3 bases at V and 1 base at J, leaving 4 bases unmatched. The CDR3 loop spans 15 amino acids. The chain's CDR3 is CASSFGGRGTDTQYF. Here the CDR3 DNA reads TGTGCCAGCAGTTTCGGCGGGAGAGGCACAGATACGCAGTATTTT.

This clonotype has ten or more counts. The rearrangement uses TRBV19 and TRBJ2-3; a weak D match, TRBD2 (5 bases). CDR3 length equals 16 residues. Germline CDR1 and CDR2: LNHDA and SQIVND (reference sequence). V lost 9 bases and J 4 bases, leaving 23 bases between the germline ends. DNA of the CDR3: TGTGCCAGCCGTGCAACGGGATCACTAGGGTCAGATACGCAGTATTTT. It encodes CASRATGSLGSDTQYF.

The rearrangement uses TRBV2 and TRBJ2-7; the D gene is possibly TRBD1 (6 bases). Germline assignment: CDR1 SNHLY and CDR2 FYNNEI. V shed 9 bases and J shed 3 bases, with 15 bases lying between them. This CDR3 contains 13 residues. CDR3 bases: TGTGCCAGTTCTTACAGGGCAGTCTACGAGCAGTACTTC. It codes for CASSYRAVYEQYF.

This clonotype was counted between two and nine times. The chain has TRBV5-1 and TRBJ2-1; D is perhaps TRBD2 (6 bases). Trimming removed 0 bases at V and 6 bases at J, with 10 bases between. The V gene's germline CDR1 is SGHRS and CDR2 YFSETQ. The CDR3 is 14 amino acids. The CDR3 region has the DNA TGCGCCAGCAGCTTGGTAGTCGGGGGCAATGAGCAGTTCTTC. Amino acid sequence: CASSLVVGGNEQFF.

This clonotype was counted many times. J is TRBJ2-6 and V is TRBV5-1, with a possible D match to TRBD1 (5 bases). The V end was cut by 0 bases, the J end by 1 base, with 14 bases between. This CDR3 contains 18 residues. The germline V gene encodes CDR1 SGHRS and CDR2 YFSETQ. For the CDR3, the DNA is TGCGCCAGCAGCTTGGATCACAGGTTTTTTTCTGGGGCCAACGTCCTGACTTTC. Protein sequence: CASSLDHRFFSGANVLTF.

This clonotype was observed a few times. The J gene is TRBJ2-5, the V gene TRBV7-2; no definite D call. Looked up from germline, CDR1 is SGHTA and CDR2 is FQGNSA. The CDR3 covers 16 residues. Between the trimmed V and J ends, which lost 1 base and 5 bases, there was a span of 17 bases. The CDR3 loop reads CASSLEPQVPLETQYF. CDR3 DNA sequence: TGTGCCAGCAGCTTAGAACCTCAAGTCCCTTTGGAGACCCAGTACTTC.

Many counts were recorded for this clonotype. The V and J genes are TRBV15 and TRBJ2-1; a possible D gene is TRBD2 (6 bases). Germline CDR1 LNHNV, CDR2 YYDKDF (reference sequence). Trimming pared 3 bases from V and 0 bases from J, leaving 18 bases between. This CDR3 contains 18 residues. The CDR3, as DNA: TGTGCCACCAGCAGGCCCCCCTTCCTTAGCGGCTCCTACAATGAGCAGTTCTTC. Protein: CATSRPPFLSGSYNEQFF.

This clonotype was seen repeatedly, ten times or more. The CDR3 sequence is CASSEFGSSYEQYF. CDR3 coding DNA: TGTGCCAGCAGTGAATTTGGCAGCTCCTACGAGCAGTACTTC. The genes are TRBV25-1 and TRBJ2-7; D remains ambiguous. Germline-derived CDR1 and CDR2 are MGHDK and SYGVNS. CDR3 length equals 14 residues. V was shortened by 1 base and J by 0 bases, with 7 bases between the two germline ends.

The table lists this clonotype with many counts. This chain uses TRBV27 with TRBJ2-1; maybe TRBD2 (7 bases). Trimming shortened V by 2 bases and J by 9 bases, and 17 bases separated the two germline ends. CDR1 and CDR2 (germline): MNHEY, SMNVEV (reference sequence). The CDR3 runs 15 residues. CDR3: CASSLDGTGGGEQFF. CDR3 nucleotide sequence: TGTGCCAGCAGTTTAGATGGGACGGGGGGCGGTGAGCAGTTCTTC.

Many counts were recorded for this clonotype. The chain employs TRBV7-2 and TRBJ2-7, with D possibly being TRBD1 (5 bases). The length of the CDR3 is 13 residues. V was shortened by 6 bases and J by 1 base, with 10 bases between the two germline ends. The germline V gene has CDR1 SGHTA and CDR2 FQGNSA. CDR3 residues: CASRTGASYEQYF. The CDR3, as DNA: TGTGCCAGCAGAACTGGGGCTTCCTACGAGCAGTACTTC.

Ten or more counts support this clonotype. The rearrangement joins TRBV28 to TRBJ2-7; TRBD2 matches at 7 bases. The J segment lost 0 bases and the V segment lost 5 bases, leaving 7 bases of the junction unmatched. The CDR3 extends over 15 amino acids. Germline CDR1 reads MDHEN; CDR2 reads SYDVKM. The CDR3 DNA is TGTGCCAGCAGTGGATGGCGGGGGAGCTCCTACGAGCAGTACTTC. This sequence encodes CASSGWRGSSYEQYF.

There are many counts of this clonotype. V is TRBV12-3 or TRBV12-4 and J is TRBJ1-5; maybe TRBD1 (6 bases). Between the trimmed V and J ends, which lost 3 bases and 11 bases, there was a span of 17 bases. The CDR3 length is 14 residues. The CDR3 coding sequence is TGTGCCAGCAGTTTGGGGGGACACCCCATGGCCCAGCATTTT. It yields the protein CASSLGGHPMAQHF.

As concerns this clonotype: A much bigger clone sits one base away, suggesting this may be a read error. The CDR3 bases are TGCAGTGCTAGGGAGACTACCTCCTACAATGAGCAGTCCTTC. It codes for CSARETTSYNEQSF. The chain employs TRBV20-1 and TRBJ2-1; D perhaps matches TRBD2 (5 bases). Germline V gives CDR1 DFQATT, CDR2 SNEGSKA (reference sequence). The CDR3 is 14 residues long.

This clonotype has at least ten counts. The J gene is TRBJ1-5, the V gene TRBV28, with a weak D call TRBD1 (5 bases). This CDR3 region has 12 residues. Germline assignment: CDR1 MDHEN and CDR2 SYDVKM. V lost 8 bases, J lost 9 bases, and 14 bases lay in between. For the CDR3, the DNA is TGTGCCAGCCAGGCTTCGGGGGGGCCCCAGCATTTT. Amino acids: CASQASGGPQHF.

This clonotype was detected many times. V is TRBV9 and J is TRBJ2-1, with D maybe TRBD1 (5 bases). CDR3 length: 14 amino acids. Trimming cost V 0 bases and J 5 bases, with 9 bases left between them. Germline V lookup: CDR1 SGDLS, CDR2 YYNGEE. The CDR3 is CASSVEARDNEQFF. The CDR3 DNA follows: TGTGCCAGCAGCGTAGAGGCCAGGGACAATGAGCAGTTCTTC.

This clonotype was observed many times. The rearrangement uses TRBV9 and TRBJ1-5; D is undetermined. This CDR3 spans 15 amino acids. Germline-derived CDR1 and CDR2 are SGDLS and YYNGEE. Trimming removed 4 bases from V and 0 bases from J, with 11 bases in between. The CDR3 reads CASSPDGNSNQPQHF. The DNA for the CDR3 is TGTGCCAGCAGCCCAGACGGAAATAGCAATCAGCCCCAGCATTTT.

This clonotype turned up a few times. The rearrangement links TRBV7-8 to TRBJ2-7; possible D gene TRBD2, 6 bases. Germline-derived CDR1 and CDR2 are SGHVS and FQNEAQ. Trimming left V 4 bases short and J 6 bases short, with 16 bases between. CDR3 length equals 14 residues. As DNA, the CDR3 is TGTGCCAGCAGCTCGGGACTTAAGGGGCCCGAGCAGTACTTC. Translation gives CASSSGLKGPEQYF.